What follows are 13 T cell receptor beta chains derived from one specimen sequenced in a study of CD8+CD57+ T cells in acquired aplastic anemia. Investigators profiled TCR beta VDJ and CDR3 from genomic DNA template. Each CDR3 protein gets one entry after TCRdb re-called the reads with MiXCR. The data hold some 130,000 distinct CDR3 sequences, with less than 45% observed a single time. The sequencing input was sorted CD4+, CD8+, or CD8+CD57+ T cells (not recorded which) from PBMCs. The source is a human donor in good health, serving as a control.

This clonotype has a count of ten or more. This chain joins TRBV10-3 and TRBJ2-3, with 8 nucleotides matching TRBD2. The CDR3 is 16 amino acids. Looked up from germline, CDR1 is ENHRY and CDR2 is SYGVKD. Germline trimming cut 4 bases from V and 4 bases from J; bases unmatched to any gene: 10. In nucleotides, the CDR3 is TGTGCCATCAGTGCGGGCCGGGAGGGCCGTGCAGATACGCAGTATTTT. It is translated as CAISAGREGRADTQYF.

The table lists this clonotype with many counts. V usage is TRBV19 and J usage is TRBJ2-7; D is unclear. V lost 3 bases, J lost 1 base, and 19 bases lay in between. The length of the CDR3 is 17 residues. Germline V CDR1 and CDR2: LNHDA, SQIVND (reference sequence). The CDR3 reads CASSMRRPSLRSYEQYF. The DNA for the CDR3 is TGTGCCAGTAGTATGCGCAGGCCCTCTCTCAGATCCTACGAGCAGTACTTC.

In its sample, this clonotype was seen many times. The chain joins TRBV11-2 to TRBJ2-2; possibly TRBD1 for D (6 bases). Trimming stripped 4 bases from V and 6 bases from J, with 15 bases between. CDR3 length: 15 residues. The germline CDR1 and CDR2 sequences are SGHAT and FQNNGV. The CDR3, as DNA: TGTGCCAGCAGCTCTGTCCGATGGGGGCCCGGGGAGCTGTTTTTT. This gives the protein CASSSVRWGPGELFF. Drawing the rest from reference TRBV11-2 and TRBJ2-2, the complete variable domain is EAGVAQSPRYKIIEKRQSVAFWCNPISGHATLYWYQQILGQGPKLLIQFQNNGVVDDSQLPKDRFSAERLKGVDSTLKIQPAKLEDSAVYLCASSSVRWGPGELFFGEGSRLTVL.

The genes are TRBV5-1 and TRBJ2-7, with unresolved D. The CDR3 loop spans 13 amino acids. The germline V and J ends were trimmed by 4 bases and 1 base, with 9 bases remaining between them. The V gene's germline CDR1 is SGHRS and CDR2 YFSETQ. This chain's CDR3 is CASSPVGSYEQYF. The CDR3 DNA reads as TGCGCCAGCAGCCCGGTAGGATCCTACGAGCAGTACTTC.

This clonotype has ten or more counts. The J gene is TRBJ1-2, the V gene TRBV12-3 or TRBV12-4; 10 nucleotides line up with TRBD1. The CDR3 is 14 residues long. V trimming: 7 bases; J trimming: 3 bases; junction bases outside the gene matches: 5. CDR3 residues: CASTRQGAYYGYTF. CDR3 bases: TGTGCCAGCACCCGACAGGGGGCTTACTATGGCTACACCTTC.

The rearrangement joins TRBV20-1 to TRBJ2-3; D is perhaps TRBD1 or TRBD2 (7 bases each). Per the germline V gene, CDR1 is DFQATT and CDR2 is SNEGSKA (reference sequence). The V end lost 1 base, the J end lost 0 bases, and 11 bases lay between the germline ends. The CDR3 has 15 amino acids. The CDR3 nucleotides read TGCAGTGCTAGAGGACAGGGAGGGAGCACAGATACGCAGTATTTT. Translated: CSARGQGGSTDTQYF.

The chain is built from TRBV10-3 and TRBJ1-1; D may be TRBD1 (5 bases). The CDR3 runs 13 residues. With 11 bases removed from V and 5 bases from J, the gap between germline ends came to 18 bases. Germline V gene data show CDR1 as ENHRY and CDR2 as SYGVKD. CDR3 loop: CAVLPGGATEAFF. The DNA for the CDR3 is TGTGCCGTCCTACCTGGAGGGGCGACTGAAGCTTTCTTT.

This clonotype occurred a few times. This chain's CDR3 is CASRRGQGSNIQYF. The CDR3 DNA follows: TGTGCCAGCAGACGGGGACAGGGGAGTAACATTCAGTACTTC. The chain employs TRBV6-1 and TRBJ2-4; 10 bases map to TRBD1. V was clipped by 6 bases and J by 7 bases; unmatched bases: 6. The CDR3 loop spans 14 amino acids. Germline V CDR1 and CDR2: MNHNS, SASEGT.

The chain recombines TRBV20-1 with TRBJ2-7, with D possibly being TRBD2 (5 bases). This CDR3 has 14 residues. CDR1 and CDR2 from the germline V gene are DFQATT and SNEGSKA (reference sequence). V lost 3 bases and J lost 3, with 15 bases in between. The CDR3 reads CSARGVRTRYEQYF. Written as DNA, the CDR3 is TGCAGTGCTAGGGGAGTCCGCACCCGCTACGAGCAGTACTTC.

The genes are TRBV5-1 and TRBJ2-5; TRBD2 matches at 11 bases. V dropped 4 bases and J dropped 2; count of bases not matched to a gene: 7. The CDR3 extends over 16 amino acids. The germline V gene encodes CDR1 SGHRS and CDR2 YFSETQ. CDR3 sequence (DNA): TGCGCCAGCAGCCGATGGACTAGCGGGCCGCAAGAGACCCAGTACTTC. Its protein product is CASSRWTSGPQETQYF. The whole variable domain, filled in from reference TRBV5-1 and TRBJ2-5, reads KAGVTQTPRYLIKTRGQQVTLSCSPISGHRSVSWYQQTPGQGLQFLFEYFSETQRNKGNFPGRFSGRQFSNSRSEMNVSTLELGDSALYLCASSRWTSGPQETQYFGPGTRLLVL.

The table lists this clonotype with many counts. The chain uses TRBV6-1 and TRBJ2-7; 9 bases fit TRBD1. V shed 5 bases, J shed 3 bases, and the junction held 5 bases outside the gene matches. CDR1 and CDR2 from the germline V gene are MNHNS and SASEGT. The CDR3 has 14 amino acids. The CDR3: CASSRDRDIYEQYF. The CDR3 coding sequence is TGTGCCAGCAGTCGGGACAGGGATATCTACGAGCAGTACTTC.

This clonotype was picked up one time. This chain joins TRBV12-3 or TRBV12-4 and TRBJ2-5, with 12 bases aligning to TRBD1. There are 14 residues in the CDR3. Trimming cost V 6 bases and J 9 bases; bases outside gene matches: 8. CDR3 in amino acids: CASSVGTGGSPQYF. The DNA for the CDR3 is TGTGCCAGCAGCGTAGGGACAGGGGGCAGTCCCCAGTACTTC.

This clonotype was seen a handful of times. The genes are TRBV5-6 and TRBJ1-4; D might be TRBD1 (5 bases). CDR1 is SGHDT and CDR2 is YYEEEE in the germline V gene. The CDR3 sequence is 14 residues long. V shed 3 bases and J shed 8 bases, with 14 bases lying between them. The CDR3 DNA reads as TGTGCCAGCAGCTCCCCGGGCCCAGGGGAAAAACTGTTTTTT. Protein: CASSSPGPGEKLFF.